This T cell receptor beta chain was retrieved from a study of T cell repertoires in cytomegalovirus infection. The wider study: CMV epitopes that were recently identified and HLA-C-restricted were used alongside well-studied HLA-B-restricted ones. Both CMV infection and a matching HLA type were indicated by public TCR beta signatures. Study results and caveats: Carriers of CMV and the relevant HLA type were discriminated by public TCR beta frequency. What dominated the ex vivo response were HLA-C-restricted CMV-specific TCR beta clonotypes.

The CDR3 has 17 amino acids. V gave up 7 bases and J gave up 1 base, with 20 bases separating them. Looked up from germline, CDR1 is SNHLY and CDR2 is FYNNEI. A word on this clonotype: As yet, its antigen is unknown.

TCRdb analysed the reads with MiXCR anew, one entry per CDR3 protein. The data show hundreds of thousands of distinct CDR3 sequences, 25% to 30% seen once. The specimen comprised cultured PBMCs, sampled from culture after CMV antigen stimulation. This receptor was taken from a human donor in good health (CMV status not recorded). Some clones in this sample may be carry-over from other donors' samples. The rearrangement joins TRBV2 to TRBJ1-5, with a possible D match to TRBD1 (5 bases). CDR3 sequence reads: CASTEGLGTDSNQPQHF. CDR3 in DNA: TGTGCCAGCACCGAGGGTCTCGGGACCGACAGCAATCAGCCCCAGCATTTT.